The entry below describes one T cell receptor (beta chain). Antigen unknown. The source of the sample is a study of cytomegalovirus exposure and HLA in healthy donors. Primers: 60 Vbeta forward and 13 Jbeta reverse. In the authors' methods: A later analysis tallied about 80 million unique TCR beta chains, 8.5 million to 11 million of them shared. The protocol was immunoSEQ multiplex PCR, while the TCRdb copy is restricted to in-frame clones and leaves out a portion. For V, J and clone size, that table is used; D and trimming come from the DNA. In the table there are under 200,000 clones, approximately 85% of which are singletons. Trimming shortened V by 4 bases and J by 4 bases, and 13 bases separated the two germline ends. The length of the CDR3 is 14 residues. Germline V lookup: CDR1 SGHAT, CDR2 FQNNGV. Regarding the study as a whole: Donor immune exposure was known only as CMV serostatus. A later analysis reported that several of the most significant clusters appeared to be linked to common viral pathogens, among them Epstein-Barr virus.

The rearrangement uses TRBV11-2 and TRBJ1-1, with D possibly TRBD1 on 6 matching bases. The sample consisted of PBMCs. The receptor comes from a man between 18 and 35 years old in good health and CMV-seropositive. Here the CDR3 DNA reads TGTGCCAGCAGCTCCGACAGGTTCGGCACTGAAGCTTTCTTT. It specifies CASSSDRFGTEAFF. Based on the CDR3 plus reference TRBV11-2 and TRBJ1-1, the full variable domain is EAGVAQSPRYKIIEKRQSVAFWCNPISGHATLYWYQQILGQGPKLLIQFQNNGVVDDSQLPKDRFSAERLKGVDSTLKIQPAKLEDSAVYLCASSSDRFGTEAFFGQGTRLTVV.